This T cell receptor beta chain was retrieved from a study of shared clonotypes between healthy human individuals. CD8 cells classed as naive were CD45RO-negative and positively selected for CCR7, excluding terminally differentiated effector memory CD45RA+ cells. Each sample came from a Caucasian adult donor living in Nashville, Tennessee. Concerning this clone itself: The antigen is not known.

Study-wide results and limits: The naive CD4 repertoires of several donors were compared, and approximately 5.3% of clonotypes were shared.

Germline V gene lookup returns CDR1 MNHNS and CDR2 SASEGT. The CDR3 loop spans 15 amino acids. V trimming: 5 bases; J trimming: 5 bases; junction bases outside the gene matches: 9. Data came from immunoSEQ multiplex PCR; TCRdb stores just in-frame clones and leaves some out. This repertoire shows roughly 2,000,000 clones, 93% found once; its top ten account for roughly 1.7%. The receptor's source is a man aged 18-30 years in good health. Some clones in this sample may be carry-over from other donors' samples. J is TRBJ2-5 and V is TRBV6-1; 9 positions match TRBD1. Material: naive CD8+ T cells from PBMCs. CDR3 in amino acids: CASSQDRGSYETQYF. The CDR3 region has the DNA TGTGCCAGCAGTCAAGACAGGGGGAGTTATGAGACCCAGTACTTC.